This T cell receptor beta chain came from a study of graft-versus-host responses after intestinal transplantation. Study-wide findings and caveats: Some GvH clones appeared in ileal mucosa or blood before recipient bone marrow.

This clone appeared a few times. The antigen is unknown. TCRdb's table, derived via immunoSEQ multiplex PCR, lists solely in-frame clones and lacks some. The profile shows tens of thousands of clones, 90% to 95% of them singletons. V was pared by 3 bases and J by 4 bases, with 24 bases between. The CDR3 is 17 residues long. Germline CDR1 SQVTM, CDR2 ANQGSEA. The V and J genes are TRBV29-1 and TRBJ2-5; D might be TRBD1 or TRBD2, each matching 9 bases. The receptor's source is a human donor who was the organ donor for an intestinal transplant. Sequenced material: unstimulated CD4+ T cells sorted from spleen or lymph node cells, taken before transplant. For the CDR3, the DNA is TGCAGCGTTGAGGACAGGGGAAGCGGGGGGCCATCAGAGACCCAGTACTTC. It translates to CSVEDRGSGGPSETQYF.